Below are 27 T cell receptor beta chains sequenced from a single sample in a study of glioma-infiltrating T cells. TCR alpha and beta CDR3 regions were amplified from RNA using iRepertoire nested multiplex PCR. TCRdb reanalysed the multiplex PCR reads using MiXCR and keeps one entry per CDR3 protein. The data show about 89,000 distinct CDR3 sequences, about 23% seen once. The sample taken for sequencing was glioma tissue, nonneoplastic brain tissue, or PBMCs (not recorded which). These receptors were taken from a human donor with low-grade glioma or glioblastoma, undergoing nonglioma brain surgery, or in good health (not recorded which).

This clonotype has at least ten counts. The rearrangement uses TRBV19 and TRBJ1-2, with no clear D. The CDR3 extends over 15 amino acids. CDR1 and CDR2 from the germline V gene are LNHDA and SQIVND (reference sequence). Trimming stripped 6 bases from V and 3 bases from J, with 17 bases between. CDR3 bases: TGTGCCAGTAGCCAAGGGCAGCATCCTTACTATGGCTACACCTTC. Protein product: CASSQGQHPYYGYTF. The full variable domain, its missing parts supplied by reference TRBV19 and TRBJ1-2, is DGGITQSPKYLFRKEGQNVTLSCEQNLNHDAMYWYRQDPGQGLRLIYYSQIVNDFQKGDIAEGYSVSREKKESFPLTVTSAQKNPTAFYLCASSQGQHPYYGYTFGSGTRLTVV.

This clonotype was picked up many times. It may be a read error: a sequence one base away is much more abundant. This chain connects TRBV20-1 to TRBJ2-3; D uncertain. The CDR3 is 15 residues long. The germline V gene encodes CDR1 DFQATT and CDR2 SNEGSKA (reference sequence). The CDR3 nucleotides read TGCAGTGCGACGAACGGAACCCGGGCCACAGATGCGCAGTATTTT. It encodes CSATNGTRATDAQYF.

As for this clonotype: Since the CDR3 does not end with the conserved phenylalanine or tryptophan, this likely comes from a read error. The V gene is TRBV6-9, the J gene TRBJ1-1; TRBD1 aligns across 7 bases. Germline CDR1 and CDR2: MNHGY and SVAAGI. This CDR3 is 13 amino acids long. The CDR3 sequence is CASSSGTDTEAFL. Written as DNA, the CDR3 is TGTGCCAGCAGTTCAGGGACAGACACTGAGGCTTTCCTT.

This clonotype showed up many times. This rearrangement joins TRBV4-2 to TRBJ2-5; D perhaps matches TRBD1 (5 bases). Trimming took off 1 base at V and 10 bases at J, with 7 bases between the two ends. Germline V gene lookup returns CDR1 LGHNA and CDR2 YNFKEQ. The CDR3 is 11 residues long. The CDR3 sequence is CASSQAGNQYF. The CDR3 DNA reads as TGTGCCAGCAGCCAAGCAGGGAACCAGTACTTC.

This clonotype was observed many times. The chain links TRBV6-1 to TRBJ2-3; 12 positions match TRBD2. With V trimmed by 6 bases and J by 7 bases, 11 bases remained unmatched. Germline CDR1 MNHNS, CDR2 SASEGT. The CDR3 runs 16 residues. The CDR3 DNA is TGTGCCAGCAGACCCACCGGGACTAGCGGGTTGTATACGCAGTATTTT. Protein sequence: CASRPTGTSGLYTQYF.

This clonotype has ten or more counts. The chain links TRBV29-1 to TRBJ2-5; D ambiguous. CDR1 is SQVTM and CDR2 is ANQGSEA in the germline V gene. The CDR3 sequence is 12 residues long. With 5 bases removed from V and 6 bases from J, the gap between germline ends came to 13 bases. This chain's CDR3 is CSVYIPGQTQYF. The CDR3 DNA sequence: TGCAGCGTTTATATTCCAGGCCAGACCCAGTACTTC. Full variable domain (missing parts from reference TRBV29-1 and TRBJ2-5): SAVISQKPSRDICQRGTSLTIQCQVDSQVTMMFWYRQQPGQSLTLIATANQGSEATYESGFVIDKFPISRPNLTFSTLTVSNMSPEDSSIYLCSVYIPGQTQYFGPGTRLLVL.

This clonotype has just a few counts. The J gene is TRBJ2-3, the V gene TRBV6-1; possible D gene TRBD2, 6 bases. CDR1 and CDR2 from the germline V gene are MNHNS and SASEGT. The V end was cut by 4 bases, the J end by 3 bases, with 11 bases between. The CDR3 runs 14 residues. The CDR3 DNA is TGTGCCAGCAGTGGGGCAGGGAGGACAGATACGCAGTATTTT. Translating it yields CASSGAGRTDTQYF.

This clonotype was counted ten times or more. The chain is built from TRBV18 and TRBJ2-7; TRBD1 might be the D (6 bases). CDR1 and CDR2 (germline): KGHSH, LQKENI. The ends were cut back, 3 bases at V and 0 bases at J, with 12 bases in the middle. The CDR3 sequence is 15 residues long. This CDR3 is CASSPGQGYSYEQYF. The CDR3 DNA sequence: TGTGCCAGCTCACCGGGGCAGGGGTACTCCTACGAGCAGTACTTC.

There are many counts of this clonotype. The CDR3 coding sequence is TGTGCCAGTAGTCCCTCAGATCCTTCCACAGATACGCAGTATTTT. This codes for CASSPSDPSTDTQYF. This chain joins TRBV19 and TRBJ2-3; D is unclear. The CDR3 covers 15 residues. Looked up from germline, CDR1 is LNHDA and CDR2 is SQIVND (reference sequence). Trimming shortened V by 5 bases and J by 2 bases, and 14 bases separated the two germline ends.

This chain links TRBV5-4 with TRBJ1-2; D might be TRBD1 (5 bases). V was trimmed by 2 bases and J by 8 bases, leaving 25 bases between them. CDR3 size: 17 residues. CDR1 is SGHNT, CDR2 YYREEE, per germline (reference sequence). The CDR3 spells CASSFPGRTLNQIGYTF. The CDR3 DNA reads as TGTGCCAGCAGCTTCCCAGGGAGGACCCTTAACCAAATAGGCTACACCTTC.

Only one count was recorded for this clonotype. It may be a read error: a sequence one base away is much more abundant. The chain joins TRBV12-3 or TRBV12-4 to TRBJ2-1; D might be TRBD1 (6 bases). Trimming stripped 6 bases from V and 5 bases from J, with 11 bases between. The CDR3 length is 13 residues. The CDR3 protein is CASSLDRNNEQFF. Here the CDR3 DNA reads TGTGCCAGCAGCCTCGACAGGAACAATGAGCAGTTCTTC.

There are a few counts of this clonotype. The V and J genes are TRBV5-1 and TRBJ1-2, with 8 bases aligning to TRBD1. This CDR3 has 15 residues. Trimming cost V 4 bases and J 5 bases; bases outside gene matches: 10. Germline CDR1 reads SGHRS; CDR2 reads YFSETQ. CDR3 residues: CASSPGQGLSYGYTF. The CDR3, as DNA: TGCGCCAGCAGCCCAGGACAGGGTCTCAGTTATGGCTACACCTTC.

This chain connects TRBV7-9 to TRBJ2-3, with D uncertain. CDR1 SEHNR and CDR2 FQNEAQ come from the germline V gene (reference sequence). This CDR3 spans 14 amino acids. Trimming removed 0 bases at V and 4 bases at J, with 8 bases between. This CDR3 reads CASSLAYVADTQYF. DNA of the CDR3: TGTGCCAGCAGCTTAGCTTATGTTGCAGATACGCAGTATTTT.

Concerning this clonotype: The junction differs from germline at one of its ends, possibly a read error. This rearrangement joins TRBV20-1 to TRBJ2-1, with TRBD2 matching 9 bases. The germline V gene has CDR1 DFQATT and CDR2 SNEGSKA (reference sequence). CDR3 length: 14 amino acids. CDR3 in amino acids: CSAPGLARNNGQLF. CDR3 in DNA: TGCAGTGCCCCCGGACTAGCGAGGAACAATGGGCAGTTATTC.

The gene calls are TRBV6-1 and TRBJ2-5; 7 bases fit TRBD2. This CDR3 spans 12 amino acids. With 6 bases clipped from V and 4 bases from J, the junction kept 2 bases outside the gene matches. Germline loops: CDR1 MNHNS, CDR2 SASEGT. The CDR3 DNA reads TGTGCCAGCAGGGGAGGGGCAGAGACCCAGTACTTC. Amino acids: CASRGGAETQYF.

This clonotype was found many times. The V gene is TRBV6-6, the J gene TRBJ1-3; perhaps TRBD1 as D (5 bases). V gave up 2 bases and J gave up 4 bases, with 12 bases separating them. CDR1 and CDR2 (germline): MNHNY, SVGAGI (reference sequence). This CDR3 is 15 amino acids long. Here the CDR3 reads CASSYAAGVGNTIYF. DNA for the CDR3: TGTGCCAGCAGTTACGCTGCGGGGGTAGGAAACACCATATATTTT.

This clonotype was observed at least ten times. CDR3 nucleotide sequence: TGCAGTGCCGAGAGAGATGGGGGCGGCTATGGCTACACCTTC. This sequence encodes CSAERDGGGYGYTF. The chain has TRBV20-1 and TRBJ1-2, with D perhaps matching TRBD1 (6 bases). There are 14 residues in the CDR3. Trimming left V 6 bases short and J 4 bases short, with 18 bases between. Germline V gives CDR1 DFQATT, CDR2 SNEGSKA (reference sequence).

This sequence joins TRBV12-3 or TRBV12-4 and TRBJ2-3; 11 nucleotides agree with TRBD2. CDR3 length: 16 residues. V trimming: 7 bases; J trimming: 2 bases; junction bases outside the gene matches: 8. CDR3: CASTLAGGLDTDTQYF. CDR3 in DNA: TGTGCCAGCACCTTAGCGGGGGGGCTCGACACAGATACGCAGTATTTT.

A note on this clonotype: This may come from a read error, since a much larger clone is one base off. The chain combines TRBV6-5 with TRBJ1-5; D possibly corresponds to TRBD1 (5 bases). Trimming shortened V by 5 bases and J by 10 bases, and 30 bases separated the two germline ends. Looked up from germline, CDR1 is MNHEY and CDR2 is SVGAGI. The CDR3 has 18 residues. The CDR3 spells CASSPEPFTGRLNHPQHF. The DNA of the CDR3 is TGTGCCAGCAGTCCAGAACCCTTTACGGGGCGTCTGAACCATCCCCAGCATTTT.

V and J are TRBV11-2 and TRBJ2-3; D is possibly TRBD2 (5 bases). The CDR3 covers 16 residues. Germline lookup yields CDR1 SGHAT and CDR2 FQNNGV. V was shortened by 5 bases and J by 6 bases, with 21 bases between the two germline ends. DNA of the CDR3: TGTGCCAGCAGCGAGGGCTTAGATTCCATCTGGGATACGCAGTATTTT. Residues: CASSEGLDSIWDTQYF.

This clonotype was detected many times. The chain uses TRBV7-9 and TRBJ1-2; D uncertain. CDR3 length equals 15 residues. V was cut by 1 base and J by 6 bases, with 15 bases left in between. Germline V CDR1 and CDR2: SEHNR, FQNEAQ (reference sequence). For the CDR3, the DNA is TGTGCCAGCAGCTTAGACACCCTGTGGAAGGATGGCTACACCTTC. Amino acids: CASSLDTLWKDGYTF.

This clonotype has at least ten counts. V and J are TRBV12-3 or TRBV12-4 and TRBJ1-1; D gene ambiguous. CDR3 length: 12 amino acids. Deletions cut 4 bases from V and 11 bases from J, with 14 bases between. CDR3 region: CASSSFPDKAFF. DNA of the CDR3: TGTGCCAGCAGTTCCTTCCCGGATAAGGCTTTCTTT.

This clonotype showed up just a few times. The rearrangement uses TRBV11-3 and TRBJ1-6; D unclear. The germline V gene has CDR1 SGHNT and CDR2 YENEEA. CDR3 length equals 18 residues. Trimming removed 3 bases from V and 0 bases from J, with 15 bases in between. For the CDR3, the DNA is TGTGCCAGCAGCTTTGACCACAGCGCCAGCTCCTATAATTCACCCCTCCACTTT. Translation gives CASSFDHSASSYNSPLHF.

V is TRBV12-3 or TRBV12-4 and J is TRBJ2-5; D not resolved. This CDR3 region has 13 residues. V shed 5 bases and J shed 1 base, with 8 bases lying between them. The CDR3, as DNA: TGTGCCAGCAGTGGTCGGGTCCAAGAGACCCAGTACTTC. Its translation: CASSGRVQETQYF.

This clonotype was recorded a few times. As DNA, the CDR3 is TGTGCCAGCAGCTCCCGTGATGCAACTAATGAAAAACTGTTTTTT. Encoded protein: CASSSRDATNEKLFF. The gene calls are TRBV13 and TRBJ1-4; D is ambiguous. CDR3 length: 15 amino acids. Germline CDR1 reads PRHDT; CDR2 reads FYEKMQ (reference sequence). V was shortened by 4 bases and J by 0 bases, with 9 bases between the two germline ends.

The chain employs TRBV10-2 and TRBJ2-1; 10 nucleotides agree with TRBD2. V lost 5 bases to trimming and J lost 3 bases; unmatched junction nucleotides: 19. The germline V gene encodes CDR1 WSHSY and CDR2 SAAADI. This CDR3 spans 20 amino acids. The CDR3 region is CASSRNLFRPGLANYNEQFF. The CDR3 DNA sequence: TGCGCCAGCAGTAGGAACCTTTTTAGACCGGGACTAGCGAACTACAATGAGCAGTTCTTC.

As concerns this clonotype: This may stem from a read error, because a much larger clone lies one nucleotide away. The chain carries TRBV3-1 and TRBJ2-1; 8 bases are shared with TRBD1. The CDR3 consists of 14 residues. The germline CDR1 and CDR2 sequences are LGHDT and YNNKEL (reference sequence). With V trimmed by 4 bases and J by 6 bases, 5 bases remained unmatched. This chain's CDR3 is CASSRDRRSNEQFF. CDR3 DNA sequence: TGTGCCAGCAGCCGGGACAGGAGAAGCAATGAGCAGTTCTTC.